This TCR beta chain was observed in a study of T cell repertoires in cytomegalovirus infection. Germline loops: CDR1 LNHNV, CDR2 YYDKDF (reference sequence). There are 15 residues in the CDR3. From the reads, TCRdb called clonotypes with MiXCR, one entry per CDR3 protein. The data hold approximately 71,000 distinct CDR3 sequences, with 20% to 25% observed a single time. As regards this clonotype: Its target is not known. A read error may account for a junction end that differs from germline.

V is TRBV15 and J is TRBJ2-3; TRBD2 agrees at 9 bases. The sequenced sample was CD8+ T cells from cultured PBMCs, obtained from culture after CMV antigen stimulation. This TCR was recovered from a human donor in good health (CMV status not recorded). Some clones in this sample may be carry-over from other donors' samples. The CDR3: CATSSQRGVTDTQYF. The CDR3 DNA sequence: TGTGCCACCAGCTCCCAGCGGGGGGTCACAGACACGCAGTATTTT. Variable domain in full (rest from reference TRBV15 and TRBJ2-3): DAMVIQNPRYQVTQFGKPVTLSCSQTLNHNVMYWYQQKSSQAPKLLFHYYDKDFNNEADTPDNFQSRRPNTSFCFLDIRSPGLGDTAMYLCATSSQRGVTDTQYFGPGTRLTVL.